This is a list of T cell receptor beta chains from one sample in a study of cytomegalovirus exposure and HLA in healthy donors. Here immunoSEQ multiplex PCR was the method, and the copy in TCRdb shows in-frame clones only, minus some. Of about 120,000 clones in the sample, around 80% are singletons; the top ten hold 1.5%. The sample consisted of PBMCs. The receptors derive from a woman in her late teens or twenties in good health and CMV-seronegative. Each CDR3 is given with its conserved first and last residue. Size values are once, few and many counts, or a class for expanded clones, and some rows have none.

J	V	size	CDR3
TRBJ2-7	TRBV6-1	-	CASSPGDEQYF
TRBJ1-1	TRBV27	-	CASSWTGGGTEAFF
TRBJ2-1	TRBV4-1	-	CASSQDSTVYNEQFF
TRBJ1-1	TRBV6-6	-	CASSWQGTEAFF
TRBJ1-2	TRBV19	-	CASSIDTAPSYGYTF
TRBJ1-2	TRBV7-2	-	CASSAGQGYGYTF
TRBJ1-3	TRBV6-5	-	CASSLVFSGTENTIYF
TRBJ2-3	TRBV5-4	-	CASSYTDTQYF
TRBJ1-1	TRBV29-1	-	CSVAGTGLPGAEAFF
TRBJ1-1	TRBV4-2	-	CASSQDGGAEAFF
TRBJ2-1	TRBV19	-	CASTAMSSGNNEQFF
TRBJ2-2	TRBV4-1	-	CASSRQWEASNTGELFF
TRBJ2-5	TRBV7-2	-	CASSLGLAPETQYF
TRBJ1-2	TRBV9	-	CASSTVQGQYGYTF
TRBJ1-1	TRBV5-8	-	CASSWGGSRDTEAFF
TRBJ2-7	TRBV10-3	-	CAISEPGKYEQYF
-	TRBV27	-	CASSLHRGGYEQYF
TRBJ1-3	TRBV27	-	CASSLKYGGYRNTIYF
TRBJ1-5	TRBV11-2	-	CASSWGQGRGQPQHF
TRBJ1-6	TRBV7-9	few	CASSLGSGFYNSPLHF
TRBJ2-3	TRBV29-1	once	CSVDPAGQAITDTQYF
TRBJ2-5	TRBV2	-	CASSATWEGLQETQYF
TRBJ2-7	TRBV6-1	-	CASISDRAGYEQYF
TRBJ2-7	TRBV5-1	-	CASSWDFDEQYF
TRBJ2-3	TRBV6-6	once	CASTGASSTDTQYF
TRBJ2-3	TRBV19	-	CASSASRTDTQYF
TRBJ1-1	TRBV27	-	CASSLSWGGNTEAFF
TRBJ1-2	TRBV30	-	CAWSPGVAYGYTF
TRBJ2-1	TRBV19	-	CASSITGGTYNEQFF
TRBJ2-7	TRBV27	-	CASSLARVAYEQYF
TRBJ2-1	TRBV7-2	-	CASSYLAGVGYNEQFF
TRBJ2-5	TRBV5-1	-	CASSLGAWTGGRETQYF
TRBJ1-1	TRBV9	-	CASSAHRVATEAFF
TRBJ2-5	TRBV10-1	-	CASSEGGGRETQYF
TRBJ2-7	TRBV7-8	-	CASSLERAYEQYF
TRBJ2-7	TRBV7-8	-	CASRPTGLAGSGVSYEQYF
TRBJ1-2	TRBV19	-	CASEMRGGYTF
TRBJ2-5	TRBV7-6	-	CASSRPGETQYF
TRBJ2-7	TRBV11-2	few	CASSLDAGLFYEQYF
TRBJ1-4	TRBV6-5	-	CASSAGTGGEKLFF
TRBJ1-5	TRBV19	-	CASSQGLFQPQHF
TRBJ2-7	TRBV19	-	CASSTPTTRGTYEQYF
TRBJ1-2	TRBV7-9	-	CASSLTTDYGYTF
TRBJ2-2	TRBV19	-	CASSIGQGYTGELFF
TRBJ2-5	TRBV4-2	once	CASSSPRRSSGNVQETQYF
TRBJ2-1	TRBV18	-	CASSPRSTGAGEQFF
TRBJ1-2	TRBV7-2	-	CASSTGGTGGVLGGGYTF
TRBJ2-2	TRBV7-7	-	CASSSPVTENTGELFF
TRBJ2-5	TRBV19	-	CASSSQGRETQYF
TRBJ1-5	TRBV2	-	CAGGDRVNQPQHF
TRBJ1-1	TRBV29-1	once	CSVNAGSEAFF
TRBJ2-5	TRBV5-1	few	CASSLRGETQYF
TRBJ1-2	TRBV6-5	once	CASSSWNSLGYTF
TRBJ2-5	TRBV7-2	-	CASSFDRGAGETQYF
TRBJ1-1	TRBV12-5	-	CATAPGWTGVGTEAFF
TRBJ2-1	TRBV9	once	CASSVGAGDEQFF
TRBJ1-2	TRBV6-6	once	CASSYSRGGMDGYTF
TRBJ2-3	TRBV4-3	once	CASSQEGGPARTDTQYF
TRBJ1-5	TRBV7-2	-	CASSLGWQRNQPQHF